The sequence of this T cell receptor (beta chain) was determined in a study of brain metastases from non-small cell lung cancer. Study-wide results and caveats: T-cell infiltration was lower in brain metastases than primaries (P < 0.001). Metastases had sparse T cells but largely shared repertoires with primaries. Expanded T-cell clones appeared in roughly 60% of brain metastases over primaries.

For this clone: The antigen remains unidentified.

CDR1 is LNHDA, CDR2 SQIVND, per germline (reference sequence). The CDR3 loop spans 14 amino acids. The V and J ends lost 3 bases and 0 bases respectively, with 8 bases between them. Assay: immunoSEQ multiplex PCR; the TCRdb copy retains only in-frame clones and omits some. The repertoire includes 1,500 to 2,000 clones, over 85% of them detected once, and 2.2% sits in the top ten. Sequenced: tissue from a brain metastasis. The rearrangement links TRBV19 to TRBJ1-1; D gene uncertain. The clonotype comes from a donor at least 40 years old with non-small cell lung cancer. The CDR3 reads CASSIWHLNTEAFF. In DNA, the CDR3 is TGTGCCAGTAGTATCTGGCATTTGAACACTGAAGCTTTCTTT.